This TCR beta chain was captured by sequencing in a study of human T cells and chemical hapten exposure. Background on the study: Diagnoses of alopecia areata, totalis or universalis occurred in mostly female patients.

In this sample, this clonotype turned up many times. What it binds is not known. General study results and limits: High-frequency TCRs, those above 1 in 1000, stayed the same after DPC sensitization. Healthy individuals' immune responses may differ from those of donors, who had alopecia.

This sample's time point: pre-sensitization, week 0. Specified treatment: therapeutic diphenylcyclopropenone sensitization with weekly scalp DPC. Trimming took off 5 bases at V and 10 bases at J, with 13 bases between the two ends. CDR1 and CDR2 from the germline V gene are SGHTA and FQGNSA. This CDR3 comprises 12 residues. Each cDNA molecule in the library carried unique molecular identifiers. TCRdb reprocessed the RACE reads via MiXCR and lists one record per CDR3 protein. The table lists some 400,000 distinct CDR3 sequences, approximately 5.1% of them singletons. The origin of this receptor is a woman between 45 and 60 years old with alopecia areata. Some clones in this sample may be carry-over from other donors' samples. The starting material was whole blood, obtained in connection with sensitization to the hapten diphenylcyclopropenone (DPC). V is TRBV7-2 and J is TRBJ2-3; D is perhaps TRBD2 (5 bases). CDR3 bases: TGTGCCAGCAGCCCATCGGACTGGTCGCAGTATTTT. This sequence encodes CASSPSDWSQYF.